One sample yielded the 20 T cell receptor beta chains listed below, sequenced in a study of response to subunit inactivated influenza vaccine. TCRdb re-analysed the RT-PCR reads in MiXCR, keeping a single row per CDR3 protein. Seen here are under 850,000 distinct CDR3 sequences, about 18% observed once, and the top ten hold roughly 10%. The source was PBMCs from blood, collected about 5 days after vaccination. These TCRs come from a man aged 50 or older who received an inactivated influenza vaccine.

The rearrangement uses TRBV2 and TRBJ2-7; 14 positions agree with TRBD2. This CDR3 is 15 amino acids long. V shed 10 bases and J 5 bases; nucleotides not matched to a gene: 10. CDR1 and CDR2 (germline): SNHLY, FYNNEI. The CDR3 protein is CATRGTSGRLDEQYF. CDR3 nucleotides: TGTGCCACCCGAGGGACTAGCGGGAGACTGGACGAGCAGTACTTC.

In this sample, this clonotype turned up a few times. This rearrangement joins TRBV11-2 to TRBJ2-5; D is unresolved. CDR1 is SGHAT, CDR2 FQNNGV, per germline. This CDR3 contains 15 residues. V lost 5 bases and J 2 bases, leaving 15 bases between the germline ends. CDR3 nucleotide sequence: TGTGCCAGCAGCCCAGTTCTACCCAGACAAGAGACCCAGTACTTC. It translates to CASSPVLPRQETQYF.

This clonotype showed up just a few times. J is TRBJ1-2 and V is TRBV4-3; a weak D match, TRBD1 (6 bases). This CDR3 spans 14 amino acids. Germline V gene data show CDR1 as LGHNA and CDR2 as YSLEER. V shed 0 bases and J shed 6 bases, with 11 bases lying between them. The CDR3 here is CASSQDFGQNGYTF. CDR3 DNA: TGCGCCAGCAGCCAAGATTTCGGACAGAATGGCTACACCTTC.

This rearrangement joins TRBV7-9 to TRBJ2-7; 7 bases are a match to TRBD2. V trimming: 5 bases; J trimming: 0 bases; junction bases outside the gene matches: 13. The CDR3 runs to 17 residues. CDR1 and CDR2 from the germline V gene are SEHNR and FQNEAQ (reference sequence). The CDR3 DNA follows: TGTGCCAGCAGCAGCGGAACCGGGACTACTAGCTCCTACGAGCAGTACTTC. This gives the protein CASSSGTGTTSSYEQYF.

This clonotype was seen many times. The V gene is TRBV12-3 or TRBV12-4, the J gene TRBJ1-3; no clear D gene. V was trimmed by 3 bases and J by 4 bases, leaving 10 bases between them. This CDR3 is built from 14 residues. The CDR3 loop is CASSFVPGGNTIYF. DNA for the CDR3: TGTGCCAGCAGTTTTGTTCCGGGGGGAAACACCATATATTTT.

This clonotype came up a few times. The chain links TRBV6-2 or TRBV6-3 to TRBJ2-1, with D possibly matching TRBD2 (5 bases). The CDR3 consists of 12 residues. V dropped 0 bases and J dropped 12 bases, with 9 bases sitting between them. The germline V gene has CDR1 MNHEY and CDR2 SVGEGT. In nucleotides, the CDR3 is TGTGCCAGCAGTTACTCGTCGGCGGGGCAGTTCTTC. Amino acid sequence: CASSYSSAGQFF.

V gene TRBV6-5 combines with J gene TRBJ2-7; 8 nucleotides align to TRBD1. CDR3 length: 17 amino acids. Trimming removed 0 bases from V and 3 bases from J; junction bases left unmatched: 10. Germline V lookup: CDR1 MNHEY, CDR2 SVGAGI. CDR3 nucleotides: TGTGCCAGCAGTTACTCCCTGAGGCGACAGGGGAACTACGAGCAGTACTTC. It specifies CASSYSLRRQGNYEQYF.

This clonotype has just a few counts. The CDR3 sequence is CASSLHPTTDTQYF. The CDR3 bases are TGTGCCAGCAGCTTGCACCCGACCACAGATACGCAGTATTTT. The genes are TRBV11-2 and TRBJ2-3; D is uncertain. The ends were cut back, 3 bases at V and 2 bases at J, with 9 bases in the middle. This CDR3 is 14 amino acids long. Germline V lookup: CDR1 SGHAT, CDR2 FQNNGV.

The chain recombines TRBV27 with TRBJ1-1; 9 bases align to TRBD1. V lost 4 bases to trimming and J lost 3 bases; unmatched junction nucleotides: 9. CDR1 and CDR2 (germline): MNHEY, SMNVEV (reference sequence). This CDR3 is 16 amino acids long. Written as DNA, the CDR3 is TGTGCCAGCAGTTGGCGGGCGACAGGGGGTCACACTGAAGCTTTCTTT. The encoded protein is CASSWRATGGHTEAFF.

This clonotype was detected ten times or more. The chain carries TRBV12-3 or TRBV12-4 and TRBJ2-1; D may be TRBD1 (5 bases). Trimming removed 2 bases from V and 3 bases from J, with 11 bases in between. The CDR3 length is 15 residues. CDR3 region: CASSLQGRLYNEQFF. In nucleotides, the CDR3 is TGTGCCAGCAGTTTACAGGGAAGGCTCTACAATGAGCAGTTCTTC.

In its sample, this clonotype was seen many times. This sequence joins TRBV20-1 and TRBJ2-3; 9 bases match TRBD1. Germline V gene sequence: CDR1 DFQATT, CDR2 SNEGSKA (reference sequence). V was clipped by 3 bases and J by 5 bases; unmatched bases: 21. The length of the CDR3 is 19 residues. The CDR3 loop is CSARTAGQGPLNLGDTQYF. CDR3 DNA sequence: TGCAGTGCTAGGACAGCGGGACAGGGACCCCTAAATCTTGGAGATACGCAGTATTTT.

The J gene is TRBJ2-2, the V gene TRBV20-1; D is undetermined. Trimming removed 0 bases at V and 0 bases at J, with 11 bases between. The germline V gene encodes CDR1 DFQATT and CDR2 SNEGSKA (reference sequence). This CDR3 is 16 amino acids long. CDR3 in amino acids: CSARDLEHANTGELFF. Here the CDR3 DNA reads TGCAGTGCTAGAGATCTGGAACACGCGAACACCGGGGAGCTGTTTTTT.

This clonotype was recorded a few times. V gene TRBV20-1 combines with J gene TRBJ2-6, with D maybe TRBD1 (6 bases). The CDR3 has 14 amino acids. Germline V gene data show CDR1 as DFQATT and CDR2 as SNEGSKA (reference sequence). Trimming took off 6 bases at V and 4 bases at J, with 13 bases between the two ends. CDR3 in DNA: TGCAGTGCCGTAACAGGGAAGGGGGCCAACGTCCTGACTTTC. It specifies CSAVTGKGANVLTF.

This chain uses TRBV28 with TRBJ2-3; D perhaps matches TRBD2 (6 bases). V was shortened by 3 bases and J by 1 base, with 11 bases between the two germline ends. Germline CDR1 and CDR2: MDHEN and SYDVKM. This CDR3 spans 15 amino acids. The CDR3 sequence is CASSFRREGTDTQYF. CDR3 nucleotides: TGTGCCAGCAGTTTTAGGCGGGAAGGCACAGATACGCAGTATTTT.

The V and J genes are TRBV6-5 and TRBJ2-1; D is tentatively TRBD1 or TRBD2 (7 bases each). Germline CDR1 and CDR2: MNHEY and SVGAGI. The V and J ends lost 4 bases and 6 bases respectively, with 13 bases between them. The CDR3 sequence is 14 residues long. CDR3 bases: TGTGCCAGCAGTTCAGGGGGACTATCCAATGAGCAGTTCTTC. Translation: CASSSGGLSNEQFF.

The V and J genes are TRBV12-3 or TRBV12-4 and TRBJ2-1; D is ambiguous. The V end lost 5 bases, the J end lost 8 bases, and 16 bases lay between the germline ends. The CDR3 consists of 14 residues. For the CDR3, the DNA is TGTGCCAGCAGTCATGGAGCCCCCAGAGATGAGCAGTTCTTC. Translating gives CASSHGAPRDEQFF.

There are a few counts of this clonotype. The V call is TRBV12-3 or TRBV12-4, the J call TRBJ1-1; 8 bases agree with TRBD1. This CDR3 region has 14 residues. Trimming took 3 bases from V and 6 from J; bases not matched to a gene: 6. The CDR3 DNA reads TGTGCCAGCAGTTTGGACAGGGTAAAACCTGAAGCTTTCTTT. Its protein is CASSLDRVKPEAFF.

At least ten counts were recorded for this clonotype. V usage is TRBV29-1 and J usage is TRBJ1-1; TRBD1 aligns across 10 bases. This CDR3 comprises 14 residues. From germline, CDR1 is SQVTM and CDR2 ANQGSEA. V lost 6 bases, J lost 3 bases, and 7 bases stayed unmatched. The CDR3 is CSVEGQGLHTEAFF. In nucleotides, the CDR3 is TGCAGCGTGGAGGGACAGGGGCTCCACACTGAAGCTTTCTTT.

In its sample, this clonotype was seen many times. The V and J genes are TRBV29-1 and TRBJ2-7; 7 bases align to TRBD2. CDR3 size: 12 residues. Per germline, CDR1 SQVTM and CDR2 ANQGSEA. With 3 bases clipped from V and 5 bases from J, the junction kept 4 bases outside the gene matches. DNA for the CDR3: TGCAGCGTTGAGCGGGGGACCGACGAGCAGTACTTC. Translated: CSVERGTDEQYF.

J is TRBJ1-1 and V is TRBV14; tentative D call: TRBD1 (6 bases). Between the trimmed V and J ends, which lost 4 bases and 8 bases, there was a span of 11 bases. Per the germline V gene, CDR1 is SGHDN and CDR2 is FVKESK. This CDR3 has 12 residues. The CDR3 protein is CASSLSGAEAFF. The CDR3 DNA is TGTGCCAGCAGCCTCTCAGGGGCGGAAGCTTTCTTT.